One and the same sample provided the 25 T cell receptor beta chains below, sequenced in a study of T-cell memory formation after mild COVID-19. Each CDR3 protein is one row after TCRdb ran MiXCR on the 5' RACE reads. The sample has hundreds of thousands of distinct CDR3 sequences, approximately 15% seen once. The specimen sequenced was PBMCs or a T cell subset sorted from them (not recorded which). All receptors derive from a man aged 18-30 years who had mild COVID-19 (a few samples of this study predate the infection). Cell type and time point are not known.

V usage is TRBV5-4 and J usage is TRBJ2-3, with 12 bases aligning to TRBD2. The V gene end was trimmed by 5 bases and the J gene end by 6 bases; junction bases not matched to a gene: 7. The CDR3 is made up of 15 amino acids. Germline CDR1 and CDR2: SGHNT and YYREEE (reference sequence). CDR3 in DNA: TGTGCCAGCAGACCTAGCGGGGGGGCAAGTGATACGCAGTATTTT. Protein: CASRPSGGASDTQYF.

The rearrangement joins TRBV6-2 or TRBV6-3 to TRBJ2-5, with D possibly TRBD1 on 7 matching bases. Germline CDR1 MNHEY, CDR2 SVGEGT. The CDR3 extends over 17 amino acids. V shed 4 bases and J shed 5 bases, with 23 bases lying between them. CDR3 residues: CASSFTPGTRGEETQYF. DNA of the CDR3: TGTGCCAGCAGTTTCACCCCCGGGACCAGGGGGGAGGAGACCCAGTACTTC.

This clonotype turned up a few times. This chain uses TRBV7-9 with TRBJ2-1; TRBD1 might be the D (6 bases). Germline V gives CDR1 SEHNR, CDR2 FQNEAQ (reference sequence). Trimming removed 1 base from V and 3 bases from J, with 10 bases in between. The CDR3 runs 15 residues. The CDR3 bases are TGTGCCAGCAGCTTAGAAGGCAGGGGCTACAATGAGCAGTTCTTC. Translation: CASSLEGRGYNEQFF. Complete variable domain (other parts from reference TRBV7-9 and TRBJ2-1): DTGVSQNPRHKITKRGQNVTFRCDPISEHNRLYWYRQTLGQGPEFLTYFQNEAQLEKSRLLSDRFSAERPKGSFSTLEIQRTEQGDSAMYLCASSLEGRGYNEQFFGPGTRLTVL.

The CDR3 DNA reads as TGTGCCAGCAGCCCCCATAGGGGGACCACAGATACGCAGTATTTT. This codes for CASSPHRGTTDTQYF. V and J are TRBV7-3 and TRBJ2-3, with D possibly being TRBD1 (6 bases). The CDR3 loop spans 15 amino acids. The ends were cut back, 5 bases at V and 2 bases at J, with 14 bases in the middle. Germline V CDR1 and CDR2: SGHTA, FQGTGA.

The table lists this clonotype with a few counts. The J gene is TRBJ2-7, the V gene TRBV20-1; D is unresolved. This CDR3 is 11 amino acids long. CDR1 is DFQATT and CDR2 is SNEGSKA in the germline V gene (reference sequence). V was trimmed by 3 bases and J by 5 bases, leaving 8 bases between them. CDR3 bases: TGCAGTGCTAGGGGCCGGAACGAGCAGTACTTC. It translates to CSARGRNEQYF.

For the CDR3, the DNA is TGTGCCAGCAGGTCCAACTTCGGGTACGAGCAGTACTTC. Translated: CASRSNFGYEQYF. The chain recombines TRBV7-2 with TRBJ2-7; no reliable D call. The CDR3 covers 13 residues. Deletions cut 6 bases from V and 4 bases from J, with 13 bases between. Looked up from germline, CDR1 is SGHTA and CDR2 is FQGNSA.

In its sample, this clonotype was seen a few times. The CDR3 coding sequence is TGTGCCAGCAGCTTAGAGCAGCTTAGCAATCAGCCCCAGCATTTT. Translation gives CASSLEQLSNQPQHF. The chain links TRBV7-2 to TRBJ1-5; D uncertain. V lost 1 base and J lost 0, with 7 bases in between. This CDR3 has 15 amino acids. Germline-derived CDR1 and CDR2 are SGHTA and FQGNSA.

This clonotype has a handful of counts. The chain uses TRBV12-3 or TRBV12-4 and TRBJ1-1, with TRBD1 as a possible D gene (6 bases). Trimming left V 5 bases short and J 3 bases short, with 10 bases between. This CDR3 has 13 amino acids. The CDR3 DNA follows: TGTGCCAGCAGTCGGGACACCGACACTGAAGCTTTCTTT. It yields the protein CASSRDTDTEAFF.

Written as DNA, the CDR3 is TGTGCCAGCAGCTTAAACGGAGGCACAGATACGCAGTATTTT. Protein: CASSLNGGTDTQYF. The genes are TRBV7-6 and TRBJ2-3, with no clear D. V was clipped by 2 bases and J by 1 base, with 7 bases between them. Germline CDR1 reads SGHVS; CDR2 reads FNYEAQ. The CDR3 has 14 amino acids.

The chain uses TRBV20-1 and TRBJ1-2, with D tentatively TRBD1 (5 bases). Germline CDR1 and CDR2: DFQATT and SNEGSKA (reference sequence). V shed 6 bases and J shed 7 bases, with 18 bases lying between them. CDR3 length: 13 amino acids. The CDR3 DNA sequence: TGCAGTGCCGCACCTCCAGGGTTGGGTGGCTACACCTTC. Translating it yields CSAAPPGLGGYTF.

This clonotype showed up many times. The rearrangement joins TRBV29-1 to TRBJ1-2, with unresolved D. V was trimmed by 4 bases and J by 8 bases, leaving 11 bases between them. The CDR3 totals 11 residues. Germline-derived CDR1 and CDR2 are SQVTM and ANQGSEA. CDR3 in amino acids: CSVAADTGYTF. The DNA for the CDR3 is TGCAGCGTTGCCGCTGACACCGGCTACACCTTC.

This clonotype appeared a few times. The V call is TRBV6-5, the J call TRBJ2-3, with D possibly TRBD2 on 6 matching bases. The germline V gene encodes CDR1 MNHEY and CDR2 SVGAGI. With 5 bases removed from V and 2 bases from J, the gap between germline ends came to 14 bases. The CDR3 is 15 residues long. CDR3 bases: TGTGCCAGCAGTCCCCTGGGACTTCCCACAGATACGCAGTATTTT. Translating gives CASSPLGLPTDTQYF.

The V and J genes are TRBV10-3 and TRBJ1-5; TRBD1 matches at 7 bases. J lost 5 bases, V lost 0 bases, and 4 bases had no gene match. This CDR3 spans 15 amino acids. Germline V gene lookup returns CDR1 ENHRY and CDR2 SYGVKD. The CDR3 nucleotides read TGTGCCATCAGTGAGTCCAGGGGGGCCGATCAGCCCCAGCATTTT. Translated: CAISESRGADQPQHF.

There are a few counts of this clonotype. The chain joins TRBV15 to TRBJ2-3, with a possible D match to TRBD2 (7 bases). The CDR3 is 17 amino acids. With 6 bases removed from V and 8 bases from J, the gap between germline ends came to 27 bases. Germline V CDR1 and CDR2: LNHNV, YYDKDF (reference sequence). The CDR3 loop reads CATSGLLRGPRGGTQYF. DNA of the CDR3: TGTGCCACCAGTGGGCTTTTGCGGGGGCCAAGGGGAGGTACGCAGTATTTT.

On this clonotype itself: A much larger clonotype is one base distant, so this may be a read error. The chain employs TRBV7-3 and TRBJ2-1; 8 positions agree with TRBD2. Unmatched junction bases numbered 4, after V lost 2 bases and J lost 4 bases. Germline CDR1 SGHTA, CDR2 FQGTGA. CDR3 length: 15 residues. CDR3 sequence: CASSLAGGLYNEQFF. CDR3 DNA: TGTGCCAGCAGCTTAGCGGGGGGCTTATACAATGAGCAGTTCTTC.

This clonotype was seen repeatedly, ten times or more. V usage is TRBV25-1 and J usage is TRBJ2-5, with no clear D. CDR3 length: 10 residues. Trimming pared 8 bases from V and 2 bases from J, leaving 3 bases between. Germline V gene data show CDR1 as MGHDK and CDR2 as SYGVNS. CDR3 loop: CASGQETQYF. In nucleotides, the CDR3 is TGTGCCAGCGGGCAAGAGACCCAGTACTTC.

This rearrangement joins TRBV20-1 to TRBJ2-7, with TRBD2 identical over 14 bases. The CDR3 extends over 12 amino acids. Germline CDR1 reads DFQATT; CDR2 reads SNEGSKA (reference sequence). The CDR3 coding sequence is TGCAGAGGGACTAGCGGGGGCTACGAGCAGTACTTC. Translating it yields CRGTSGGYEQYF.

This clonotype has a count of ten or more. The chain uses TRBV9 and TRBJ2-5, with D possibly TRBD2 on 5 matching bases. This CDR3 contains 14 residues. From germline, CDR1 is SGDLS and CDR2 YYNGEE. The V end lost 0 bases, the J end lost 5 bases, and 11 bases lay between the germline ends. CDR3 region: CASSVGLAGETQYF. The CDR3 nucleotides are TGTGCCAGCAGCGTAGGGCTAGCTGGCGAGACCCAGTACTTC.

This clonotype was detected only a few times. The V call is TRBV7-9, the J call TRBJ1-1, with 9 nucleotides matching TRBD1. The germline CDR1 and CDR2 sequences are SEHNR and FQNEAQ (reference sequence). This CDR3 contains 14 residues. J was trimmed by 6 bases and V by 4 bases; bases with no gene match: 6. The CDR3 coding sequence is TGTGCCAGCAGCTATACAGGGGGCGGCGCTGAAGCTTTCTTT. Protein product: CASSYTGGGAEAFF.

This clonotype has just a few counts. V and J are TRBV5-1 and TRBJ2-3, with D possibly being TRBD1 (5 bases). The V end lost 4 bases, the J end lost 5 bases, and 14 bases lay between the germline ends. CDR3 length: 14 amino acids. The V gene's germline CDR1 is SGHRS and CDR2 YFSETQ. The CDR3 DNA reads TGCGCCAGCAGCCTCACTCCTCAGGGAGATACGCAGTATTTT. This gives the protein CASSLTPQGDTQYF.

Concerning this clonotype itself: One junction end does not reproduce the germline sequence, and a read error may be involved. The gene calls are TRBV20-1 and TRBJ2-3, with 8 positions matching TRBD2. The CDR3 is 14 amino acids. Germline V gives CDR1 DFQATT, CDR2 SNEGSKA (reference sequence). The CDR3 coding sequence is TGCAGTGCAAGAGCGGGAGACAACACAGATACGCAGTATTTT. Its translation: CSARAGDNTDTQYF.

This clonotype was observed many times. The gene calls are TRBV5-1 and TRBJ2-2; D is uncertain. V was shortened by 7 bases and J by 6 bases, with 13 bases between the two germline ends. Looked up from germline, CDR1 is SGHRS and CDR2 is YFSETQ. CDR3 length: 13 amino acids. The CDR3 reads CASSLTSPGELFF. CDR3 bases: TGCGCCAGCTCCCTGACCAGTCCCGGGGAGCTGTTTTTT. The full variable domain, in which reference TRBV5-1 and TRBJ2-2 provide the parts outside the CDR3, is KAGVTQTPRYLIKTRGQQVTLSCSPISGHRSVSWYQQTPGQGLQFLFEYFSETQRNKGNFPGRFSGRQFSNSRSEMNVSTLELGDSALYLCASSLTSPGELFFGEGSRLTVL.

This sequence joins TRBV6-6 and TRBJ2-5; D is ambiguous. CDR3 length: 11 residues. In germline, CDR1 is MNHNY, CDR2 SVGAGI (reference sequence). V shed 5 bases and J shed 7 bases, with 8 bases lying between them. CDR3 region: CASSELLTQYF. CDR3 DNA: TGTGCCAGCAGTGAACTGTTGACCCAGTACTTC.

This clonotype was observed at least ten times. The chain links TRBV6-5 to TRBJ1-1; D remains ambiguous. V was pared by 5 bases and J by 4 bases, with 14 bases between. CDR3 length: 14 residues. Germline V CDR1 and CDR2: MNHEY, SVGAGI. The DNA for the CDR3 is TGTGCCAGCAGTACACACCGTTACGCCACTGAAGCTTTCTTT. It encodes CASSTHRYATEAFF.

The genes are TRBV7-3 and TRBJ2-2; D is unresolved. This CDR3 spans 14 amino acids. The germline gives CDR1 SGHTA, CDR2 FQGTGA. Trimming left V 4 bases short and J 0 bases short, with 6 bases between. CDR3 DNA sequence: TGTGCCAGCAGCTCCGTCTCGAACACCGGGGAGCTGTTTTTT. Its translation: CASSSVSNTGELFF.